This T cell receptor (beta chain) was identified in a study of T cells in Graves' hyperthyroidism and ophthalmopathy. Study results and limitations: Blood also held most thyroid clonotypes expanded beyond 0.001. The model foresaw ophthalmopathy a median around 6.8 months prior to onset.

There are 15 residues in the CDR3. The V gene end was trimmed by 6 bases and the J gene end by 2 bases; junction bases not matched to a gene: 4. Germline lookup yields CDR1 KGHSH and CDR2 LQKENI. This clonotype was observed many times. Its antigen is undetermined. TCR beta CDR3 regions were amplified from RNA. First-round RT-PCR with HTBI primers amplified the TCR CDR3 region. TCRdb re-called the multiplex PCR reads with MiXCR, one entry per CDR3 protein. The sample records 660,000 or so distinct CDR3 sequences, roughly 20% being singletons. The chain uses TRBV18 and TRBJ2-1; 10 bases fit TRBD2. The TCR sequence derives from a man aged 25 to 40 with Graves' ophthalmopathy. The source material was blood. CDR3: CASSRTSGAYNEQFF. In DNA form, the CDR3 reads TGTGCCAGCTCCCGGACTAGCGGAGCCTACAATGAGCAGTTCTTC.